The TCR beta chain described here comes from a study of blood T cell repertoires in COVID-19 (dated by TCRdb to about 2020). At the level of the whole study: The collaborator samples originated in the United States, Italy and Spain and spanned the acute and convalescent phases of COVID-19. The material from the prospective study consisted of cDNA or gDNA derived from T cells, B-cell-depleted T cells, or PBMCs. The dataset comprised deeply sampled blood TCRbeta repertoires from subjects exposed to, actively infected with, or recovered from COVID-19. The repertoires were released in a freely available public database meant as a resource for research on the immune response to SARS-CoV-2. The samples were drawn from two sources: the first 160 participants of the ongoing ImmuneRACE study, and fewer than 1,500 subjects contributed by 6 global collaborators. The sample metadata nearly always contained a de-identified subject ID, COVID-19 status, age in years and sex. HLA class I and class II types, where available, came from metadata supplied by the sample provider rather than from assay-based typing.

Details on this clone: This receptor's antigen is unknown. No quality values exist for individual bases; no much larger clone is one base distant.

Collaborating institutions collected whole blood in K2EDTA tubes following their own protocols. For TCRbeta analysis, collaborator samples were shipped as frozen whole blood, as isolated PBMCs, or as DNA extracted from either sample type. V lost 3 bases and J lost 5 bases; the stretch between them is 16 bases long. CDR1 is given as SEHNR and CDR2 as FQNEAQ, both from the germline V gene (reference sequence). The cysteine opens and the phenylalanine closes a CDR3 of 15 amino acids. CDR3 DNA is the only sequence kept; it has 45 bases, read in frame from the first base. What the authors observed across the whole study: The amount of clinical and demographic metadata varied by source and participant and was provided uncurated.

The immunoSEQ Assay, a bias-controlled multiplex PCR, was used to amplify TCRbeta CDR3 regions from genomic DNA. From the authors' description of their analysis: The number of nucleated cells in each sample was estimated from the amplification of reference gene primers within the assay. Sequence reads were collapsed and filtered to measure the absolute abundance of every unique TCRbeta CDR3 rearrangement. For each sample, productive Simpson clonality was calculated as the square root of Simpson's diversity index across productive rearrangements. This immuneACCESS table, as held by TCRdb, lists in-frame sequences with V and J called but not all clones. Of the missing ones, under half trace to an unresolved V gene in checked studies; the others have no known cause. The DNA gave D and trimming, while V, J and clone size come from that table. For this sample there are some 110,000 clones; 65% to 80% appear just once. The top ten constitute approximately 19% of the sample.

The chain was built from TRBV7-9 and TRBJ2-5; the D gene cannot be named for sure. The specimen was peripheral blood. The TCR sequence derives from a woman between 70 and 85 years old with acute or convalescent COVID-19. The sequenced DNA is TGTGCCAGCAGCTTTTGGAGAGTTGAGGCGGAGACCCAGTACTTC. Its product reads: CASSFWRVEAETQYF. The CDR3 plus the reference TRBV7-9 and TRBJ2-5 genes for the other parts give the full variable domain: DTGVSQNPRHKITKRGQNVTFRCDPISEHNRLYWYRQTLGQGPEFLTYFQNEAQLEKSRLLSDRFSAERPKGSFSTLEIQRTEQGDSAMYLCASSFWRVEAETQYFGPGTRLLVL.